The rows below give T cell receptor beta chains drawn from one sample of a study of T cell responses to AZD1222 COVID-19 vaccine. Sequencing used immunoSEQ multiplex PCR; TCRdb keeps in-frame clones, though not all of them. Of about 140,000 clones listed, about 93% are singletons. The sample here was peripheral blood, taken on day 0 of AZD1222 vaccination. The receptor set was obtained from an adult in good health. CDR3s leave out the opening cysteine and the closing phenylalanine or tryptophan. Where a row states a size, it is once, few, many or the class of an expanded clone; other rows omit it.

>TRBJ2-2|NA|TRBV28
ASSFLTSTGELF
>TRBJ2-1|NA|TRBV19
ASSRWESEQF
>TRBJ1-1|NA|TRBV3-1/TRBV3-2
ASSRSRGLPEAF
>TRBJ1-2|NA|TRBV6-5
ASSNSGTYYGYT
>TRBJ2-7|NA|TRBV5-1
ASSLTGGLNEQY
>TRBJ1-1|NA|TRBV10-3
AISATGMNTEAF
>TRBJ1-2|NA|TRBV18
ASSPQRGQGGYT
>TRBJ1-6|NA|TRBV28
ASSLPGGETPLH
>TRBJ2-1|NA|TRBV9
ASSVSSREISYNEQF
>TRBJ1-3|NA|TRBV5-1
ASSPDNSGNTIY
>TRBJ2-7|NA|TRBV5-1
ASSLVSGTYEQY
>TRBJ2-3|NA|TRBV15
ATSRDAPGLANTDTQY
>TRBJ2-3|NA|TRBV30
AWSAGGGYTQY
>TRBJ2-3|NA|TRBV7-9
ASSLVMSTDTQY
>TRBJ2-1|NA|TRBV5-5
ASSVVWGEQF
>TRBJ2-1|NA|TRBV5-1
ASSLTGGSYNEQF
>TRBJ2-1|NA|TRBV19
ASSKQRDEQF
>TRBJ2-5|NA|TRBV5-1
ASSWGLEETQY
>TRBJ2-7|NA|TRBV11-3
ASSPPRWDTFSYEQY
>TRBJ2-7|NA|TRBV11-2
ASSLSELAGGVQY
>TRBJ1-1|NA|TRBV10-3
AAQDPRGEAF
>TRBJ2-7|NA|TRBV28
ASSRPAGGSSYEQY
>TRBJ2-3|once|TRBV12-5
ASGLGLLTDTQY
>TRBJ1-3|NA|TRBV2
ASRRGDYSGNTIY
>TRBJ2-1|NA|TRBV3-1/TRBV3-2
ASSQLTSDNEQF
>TRBJ1-6|NA|TRBV19
ASSIRTFRNSPLH
>TRBJ1-1|NA|TRBV6-5
ASSPGVAEAF
>TRBJ1-1|NA|TRBV19
ASRLSGTGSVEAF
>TRBJ2-1|NA|TRBV7-3
ASSRHNEQF
>TRBJ2-7|NA|TRBV6-5
ASSRLAGGPDEQY
>TRBJ1-6|NA|TRBV10-3
AISEQGQRGSPLH
>TRBJ2-7|NA|TRBV29-1
SVEEDTESYEQY
>TRBJ2-2|few|TRBV5-1
ASSGGQTVTGELF
>TRBJ1-3|few|TRBV7-9
ASSSSRGRAGNTIY
>TRBJ1-4|NA|TRBV29-1
SVGDSNEKLF
>TRBJ2-1|NA|TRBV24-1
ATSDLGDSAEQF
>TRBJ1-1|NA|TRBV5-1
ASSPTPNTEAF
>TRBJ1-1|NA|TRBV4-1
ASSQEKPRNTEAF
>TRBJ2-7|NA|TRBV29-1
SAGTGSYEQY
>TRBJ1-2|NA|TRBV6-2/TRBV6-3
ASSGSFLGQGDANYGYT
>TRBJ1-1|NA|TRBV12-3/TRBV12-4
ASSLTENTEAF
>TRBJ2-7|NA|TRBV10-1
ASSDRQSYEQY
>TRBJ2-7|NA|TRBV2
ASSEALGTGGWQQY
>TRBJ1-3|NA|TRBV6-1
ASFGLTGNTIY
>TRBJ1-4|NA|TRBV7-9
ASSTPTDSNEKLF
>TRBJ1-2|NA|TRBV19
ASTYDPGGLYGYT
>TRBJ2-7|NA|TRBV2
ASSELSVGSQDKNYEQY
>TRBJ1-5|once|TRBV2
ASFPDGTYQPQH
>TRBJ2-1|NA|TRBV7-9
ASSLSPTVAFEQF
>TRBJ2-2|NA|TRBV4-1
ASSQEPPALLALTGELF
>TRBJ2-1|NA|TRBV11-1
ASSPSLRDGNEQF
>TRBJ1-5|NA|TRBV27
ASSSYSNQPQH
>TRBJ1-2|once|TRBV2
ASIRDYGYT
>TRBJ2-1|once|TRBV7-3
ASSFGAGGMNEQF
>TRBJ1-2|NA|TRBV7-9
ASSLEAGGGYGYT